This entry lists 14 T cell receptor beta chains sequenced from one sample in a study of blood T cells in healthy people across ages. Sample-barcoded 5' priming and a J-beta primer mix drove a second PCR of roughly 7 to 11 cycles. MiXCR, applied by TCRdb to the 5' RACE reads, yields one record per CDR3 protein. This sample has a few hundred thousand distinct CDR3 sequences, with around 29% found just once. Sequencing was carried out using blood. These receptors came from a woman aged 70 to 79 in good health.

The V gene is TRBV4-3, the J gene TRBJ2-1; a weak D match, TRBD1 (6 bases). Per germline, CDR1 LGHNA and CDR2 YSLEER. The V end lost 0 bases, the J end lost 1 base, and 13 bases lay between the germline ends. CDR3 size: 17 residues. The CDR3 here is CASSQDYRQGSYNEQFF. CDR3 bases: TGCGCCAGCAGCCAAGACTATCGGCAGGGGTCCTACAATGAGCAGTTCTTC.

For the CDR3, the DNA is TGTGCCAGCAGTTTAGTTCGGTGGGGAAACACCATATATTTT. This sequence encodes CASSLVRWGNTIYF. The rearrangement uses TRBV12-3 or TRBV12-4 and TRBJ1-3; D is ambiguous. V lost 1 base to trimming and J lost 4 bases, with 8 bases between them. The CDR3 is 14 residues long.

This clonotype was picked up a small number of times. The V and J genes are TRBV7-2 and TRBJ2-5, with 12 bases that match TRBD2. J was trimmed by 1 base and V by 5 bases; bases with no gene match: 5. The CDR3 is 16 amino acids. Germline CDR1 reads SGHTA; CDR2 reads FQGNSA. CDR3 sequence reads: CASSTGLAGIQETQYF. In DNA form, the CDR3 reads TGTGCCAGCAGCACCGGACTAGCGGGGATCCAAGAGACCCAGTACTTC.

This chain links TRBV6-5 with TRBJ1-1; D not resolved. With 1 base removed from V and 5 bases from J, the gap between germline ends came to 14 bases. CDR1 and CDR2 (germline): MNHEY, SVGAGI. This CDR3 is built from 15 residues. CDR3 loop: CASSYLVSGGTEAFF. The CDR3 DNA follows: TGTGCCAGCAGTTACTTGGTATCAGGAGGGACTGAAGCTTTCTTT.

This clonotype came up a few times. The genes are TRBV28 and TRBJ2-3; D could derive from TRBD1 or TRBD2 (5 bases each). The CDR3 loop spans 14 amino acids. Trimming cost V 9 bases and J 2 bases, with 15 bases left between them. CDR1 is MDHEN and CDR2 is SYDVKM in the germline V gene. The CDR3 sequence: CASSGTGHTDTQYF. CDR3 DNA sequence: TGTGCCAGTTCCGGGACGGGGCACACAGATACGCAGTATTTT. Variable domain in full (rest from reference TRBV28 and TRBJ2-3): DVKVTQSSRYLVKRTGEKVFLECVQDMDHENMFWYRQDPGLGLRLIYFSYDVKMKEKGDIPEGYSVSREKKERFSLILESASTNQTSMYLCASSGTGHTDTQYFGPGTRLTVL.

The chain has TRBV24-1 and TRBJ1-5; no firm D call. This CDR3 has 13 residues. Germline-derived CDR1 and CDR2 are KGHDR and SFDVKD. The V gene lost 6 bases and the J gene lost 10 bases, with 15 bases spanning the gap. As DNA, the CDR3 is TGTGCCACCAGTCTCCAAGTATTTGGTCCCCAGCATTTT. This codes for CATSLQVFGPQHF.

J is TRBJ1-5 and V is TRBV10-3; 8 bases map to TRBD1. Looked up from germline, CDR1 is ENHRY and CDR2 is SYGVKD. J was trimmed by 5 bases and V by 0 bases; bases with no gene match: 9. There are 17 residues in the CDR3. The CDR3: CAISESIFRGQDQPQHF. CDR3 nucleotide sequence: TGTGCCATCAGTGAGTCGATCTTCAGGGGGCAGGATCAGCCCCAGCATTTT.

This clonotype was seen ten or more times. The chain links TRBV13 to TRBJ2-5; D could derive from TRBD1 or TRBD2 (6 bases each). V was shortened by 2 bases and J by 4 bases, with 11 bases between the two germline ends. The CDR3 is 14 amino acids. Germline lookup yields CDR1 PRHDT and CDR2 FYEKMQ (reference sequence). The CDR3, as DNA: TGTGCCAGCAGCTTACGGGGGCGGGTAGAGACCCAGTACTTC. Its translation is CASSLRGRVETQYF.

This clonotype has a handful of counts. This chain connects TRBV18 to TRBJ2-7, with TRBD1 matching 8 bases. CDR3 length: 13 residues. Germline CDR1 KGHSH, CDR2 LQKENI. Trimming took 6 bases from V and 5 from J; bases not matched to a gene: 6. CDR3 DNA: TGTGCCAGCTCCCTGACAGGGGACCACGAGCAGTACTTC. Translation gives CASSLTGDHEQYF.

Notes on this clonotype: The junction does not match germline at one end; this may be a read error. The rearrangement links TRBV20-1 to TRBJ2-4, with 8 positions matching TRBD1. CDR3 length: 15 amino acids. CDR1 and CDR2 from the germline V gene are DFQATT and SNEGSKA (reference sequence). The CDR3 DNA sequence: TGCGGTGCTCCTGACAGGGGCCTAGCCAAAAACATTCAGTACTTC. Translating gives CGAPDRGLAKNIQYF.

The DNA for the CDR3 is TGTGCCAGCAGTCAACTTGCTGGTAGCGGGAGTGCCCGCTCTGGGGCCAACGTCCTGACTTTC. Translating it yields CASSQLAGSGSARSGANVLTF. V usage is TRBV6-2 or TRBV6-3 and J usage is TRBJ2-6; 9 bases match TRBD2. Germline V lookup: CDR1 MNHEY, CDR2 SVGEGT. The CDR3 is made up of 21 amino acids. V dropped 5 bases and J dropped 0; count of bases not matched to a gene: 17.

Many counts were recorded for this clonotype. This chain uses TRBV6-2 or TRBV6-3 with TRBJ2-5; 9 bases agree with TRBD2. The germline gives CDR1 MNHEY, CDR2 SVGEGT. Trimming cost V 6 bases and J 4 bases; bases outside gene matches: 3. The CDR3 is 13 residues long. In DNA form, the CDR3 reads TGTGCCAGCAGGCTAGCGGGGTCAGAGACCCAGTACTTC. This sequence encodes CASRLAGSETQYF.

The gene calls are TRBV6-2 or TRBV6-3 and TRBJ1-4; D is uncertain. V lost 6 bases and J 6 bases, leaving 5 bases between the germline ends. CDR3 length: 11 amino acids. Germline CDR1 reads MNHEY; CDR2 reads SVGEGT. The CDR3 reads CASSRDEKLFF. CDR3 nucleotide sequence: TGTGCCAGCAGCCGAGATGAAAAACTGTTTTTT.

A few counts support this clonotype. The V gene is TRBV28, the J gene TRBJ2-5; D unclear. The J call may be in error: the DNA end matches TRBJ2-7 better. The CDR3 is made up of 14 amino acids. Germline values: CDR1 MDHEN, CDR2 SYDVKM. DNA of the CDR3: TGTGCCAGCAGTTTATTCGCCAGTAACTACGAGCAGTACTTC. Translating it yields CASSLFASNYEQYF.